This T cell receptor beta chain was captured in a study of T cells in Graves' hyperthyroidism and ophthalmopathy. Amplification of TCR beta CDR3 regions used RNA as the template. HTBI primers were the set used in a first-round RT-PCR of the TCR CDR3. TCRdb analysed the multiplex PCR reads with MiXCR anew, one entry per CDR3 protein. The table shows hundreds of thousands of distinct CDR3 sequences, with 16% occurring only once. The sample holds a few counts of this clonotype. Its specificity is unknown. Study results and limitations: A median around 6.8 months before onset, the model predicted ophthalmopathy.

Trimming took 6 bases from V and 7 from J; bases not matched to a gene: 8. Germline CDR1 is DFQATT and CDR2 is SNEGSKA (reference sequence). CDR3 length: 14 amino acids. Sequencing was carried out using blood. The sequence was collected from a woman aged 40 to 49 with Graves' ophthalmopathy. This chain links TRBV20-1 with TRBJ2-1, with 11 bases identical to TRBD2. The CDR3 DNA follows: TGCAGTGCAACACTAGCGGGAGTTGGAAATGAGCAGTTCTTC. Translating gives CSATLAGVGNEQFF.